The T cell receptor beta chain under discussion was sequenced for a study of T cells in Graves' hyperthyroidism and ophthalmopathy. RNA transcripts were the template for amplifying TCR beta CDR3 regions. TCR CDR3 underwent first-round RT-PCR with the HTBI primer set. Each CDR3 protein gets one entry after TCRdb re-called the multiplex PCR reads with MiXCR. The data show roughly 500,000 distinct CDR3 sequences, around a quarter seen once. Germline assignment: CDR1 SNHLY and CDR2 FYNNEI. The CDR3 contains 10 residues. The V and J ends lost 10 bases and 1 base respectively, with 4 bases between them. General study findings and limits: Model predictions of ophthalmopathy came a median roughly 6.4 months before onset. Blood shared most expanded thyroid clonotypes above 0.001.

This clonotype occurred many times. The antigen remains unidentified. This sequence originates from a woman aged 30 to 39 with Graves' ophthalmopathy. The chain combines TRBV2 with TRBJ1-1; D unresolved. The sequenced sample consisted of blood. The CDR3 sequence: CATGNTEAFF. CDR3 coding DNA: TGTGCCACGGGGAACACTGAAGCTTTCTTT. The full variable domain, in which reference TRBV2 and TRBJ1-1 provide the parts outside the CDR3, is EPEVTQTPSHQVTQMGQEVILRCVPISNHLYFYWYRQILGQKVEFLVSFYNNEISEKSEIFDDQFSVERPDGSNFTLKIRSTKLEDSAMYFCATGNTEAFFGQGTRLTVV.